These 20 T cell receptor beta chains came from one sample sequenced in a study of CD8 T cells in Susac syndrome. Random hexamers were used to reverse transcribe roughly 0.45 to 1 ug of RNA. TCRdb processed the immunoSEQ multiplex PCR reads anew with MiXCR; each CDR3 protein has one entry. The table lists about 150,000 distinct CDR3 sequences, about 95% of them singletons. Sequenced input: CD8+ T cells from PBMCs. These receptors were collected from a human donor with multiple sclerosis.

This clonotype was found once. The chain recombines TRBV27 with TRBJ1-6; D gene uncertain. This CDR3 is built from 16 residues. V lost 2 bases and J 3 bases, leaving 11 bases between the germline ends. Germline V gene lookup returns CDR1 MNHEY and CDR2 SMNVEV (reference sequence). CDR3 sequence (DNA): TGTGCCAGCAGTTTAAGCACTCGATTCTATAATTCACCCCTCCACTTT. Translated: CASSLSTRFYNSPLHF.

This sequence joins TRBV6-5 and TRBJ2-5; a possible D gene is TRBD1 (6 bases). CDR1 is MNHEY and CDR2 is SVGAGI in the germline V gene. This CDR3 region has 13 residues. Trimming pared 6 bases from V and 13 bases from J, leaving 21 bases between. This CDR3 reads CASSLSRKGVLYF. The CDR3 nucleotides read TGTGCCAGCAGCCTCTCTCGAAAGGGGGTACTGTACTTC.

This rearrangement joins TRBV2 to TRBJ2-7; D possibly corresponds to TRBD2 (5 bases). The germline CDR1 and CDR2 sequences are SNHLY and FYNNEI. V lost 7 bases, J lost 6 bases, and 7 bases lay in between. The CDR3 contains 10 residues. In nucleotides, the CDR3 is TGTGCCAGCACGAGCGGCGAGCAGTACTTC. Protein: CASTSGEQYF.

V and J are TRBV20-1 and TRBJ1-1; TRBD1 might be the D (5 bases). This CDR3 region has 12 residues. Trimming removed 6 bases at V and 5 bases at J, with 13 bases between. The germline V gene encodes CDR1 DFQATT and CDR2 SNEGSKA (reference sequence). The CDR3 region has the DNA TGCAGTGCCTGGAGGGGTATTACTGAAGCTTTCTTT. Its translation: CSAWRGITEAFF.

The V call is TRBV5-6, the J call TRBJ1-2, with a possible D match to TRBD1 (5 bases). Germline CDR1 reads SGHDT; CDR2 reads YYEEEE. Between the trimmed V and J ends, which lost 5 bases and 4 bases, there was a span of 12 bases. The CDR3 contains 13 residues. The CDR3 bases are TGTGCCAGCAGTGGGACGGGGAGCTATGGCTACACCTTC. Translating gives CASSGTGSYGYTF.

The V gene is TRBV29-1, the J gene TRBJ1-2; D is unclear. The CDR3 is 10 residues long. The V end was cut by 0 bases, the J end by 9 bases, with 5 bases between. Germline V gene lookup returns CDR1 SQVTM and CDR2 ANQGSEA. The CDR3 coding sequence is TGCAGCGTTGAAGATCAACGCTACACCTTC. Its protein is CSVEDQRYTF. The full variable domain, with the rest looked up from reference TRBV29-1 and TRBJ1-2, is SAVISQKPSRDICQRGTSLTIQCQVDSQVTMMFWYRQQPGQSLTLIATANQGSEATYESGFVIDKFPISRPNLTFSTLTVSNMSPEDSSIYLCSVEDQRYTFGSGTRLTVV.

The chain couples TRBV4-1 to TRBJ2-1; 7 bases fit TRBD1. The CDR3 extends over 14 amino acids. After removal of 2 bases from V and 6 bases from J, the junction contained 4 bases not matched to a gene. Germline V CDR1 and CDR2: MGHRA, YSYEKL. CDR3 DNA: TGCGCCAGCAGCCAACTGGGACAGCCCAATGAGCAGTTCTTC. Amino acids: CASSQLGQPNEQFF.

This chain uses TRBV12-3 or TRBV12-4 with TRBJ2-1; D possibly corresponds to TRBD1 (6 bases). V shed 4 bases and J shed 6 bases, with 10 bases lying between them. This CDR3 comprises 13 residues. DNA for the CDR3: TGTGCCAGCAGTTCCGGACAGATCAATGAGCAGTTCTTC. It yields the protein CASSSGQINEQFF.

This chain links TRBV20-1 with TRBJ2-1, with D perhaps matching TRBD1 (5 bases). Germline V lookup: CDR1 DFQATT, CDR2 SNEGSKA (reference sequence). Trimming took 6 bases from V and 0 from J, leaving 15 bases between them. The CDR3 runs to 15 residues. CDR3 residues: CSAADTSSSYNEQFF. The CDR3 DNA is TGCAGTGCCGCGGACACCTCCAGCTCCTACAATGAGCAGTTCTTC.

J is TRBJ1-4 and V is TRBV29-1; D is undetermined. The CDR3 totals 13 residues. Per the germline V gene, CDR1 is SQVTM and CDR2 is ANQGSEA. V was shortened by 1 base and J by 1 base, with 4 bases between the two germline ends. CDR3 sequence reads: CSVEGETNEKLFF. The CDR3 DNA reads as TGCAGCGTTGAAGGGGAAACTAATGAAAAACTGTTTTTT. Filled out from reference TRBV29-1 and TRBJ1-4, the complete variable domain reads SAVISQKPSRDICQRGTSLTIQCQVDSQVTMMFWYRQQPGQSLTLIATANQGSEATYESGFVIDKFPISRPNLTFSTLTVSNMSPEDSSIYLCSVEGETNEKLFFGSGTQLSVL.

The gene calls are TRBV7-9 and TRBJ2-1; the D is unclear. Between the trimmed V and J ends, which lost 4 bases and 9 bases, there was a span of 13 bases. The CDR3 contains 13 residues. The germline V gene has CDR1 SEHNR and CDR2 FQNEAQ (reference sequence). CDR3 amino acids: CASSYLGMSEQFF. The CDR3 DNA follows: TGTGCCAGCAGCTACTTAGGGATGAGTGAGCAGTTCTTC.

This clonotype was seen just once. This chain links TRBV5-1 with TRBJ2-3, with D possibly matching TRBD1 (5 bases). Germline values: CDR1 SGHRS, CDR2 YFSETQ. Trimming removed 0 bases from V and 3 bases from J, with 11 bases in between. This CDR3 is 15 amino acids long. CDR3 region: CASSLGWGATDTQYF. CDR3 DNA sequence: TGCGCCAGCAGCTTGGGGTGGGGCGCAACAGATACGCAGTATTTT.

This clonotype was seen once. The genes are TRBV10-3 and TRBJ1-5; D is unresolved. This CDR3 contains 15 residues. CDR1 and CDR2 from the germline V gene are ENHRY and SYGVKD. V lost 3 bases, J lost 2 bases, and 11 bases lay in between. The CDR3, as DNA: TGTGCCATCAGTGATCAGTTAAAGGGCAATCAGCCCCAGCATTTT. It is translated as CAISDQLKGNQPQHF.

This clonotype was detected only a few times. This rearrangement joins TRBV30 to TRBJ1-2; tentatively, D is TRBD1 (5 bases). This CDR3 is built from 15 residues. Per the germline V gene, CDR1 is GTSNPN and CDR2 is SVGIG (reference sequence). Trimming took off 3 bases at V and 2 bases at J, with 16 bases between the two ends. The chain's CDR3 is CAWSADGTLNYGYTF. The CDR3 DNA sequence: TGTGCCTGGAGCGCTGACGGGACCCTCAACTATGGCTACACCTTC.

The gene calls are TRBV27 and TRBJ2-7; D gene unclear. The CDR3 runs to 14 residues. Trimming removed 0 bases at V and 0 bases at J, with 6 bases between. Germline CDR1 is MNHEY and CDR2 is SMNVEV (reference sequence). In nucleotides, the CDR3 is TGTGCCAGCAGTTTATCCCGGCTCTCCTACGAGCAGTACTTC. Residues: CASSLSRLSYEQYF.

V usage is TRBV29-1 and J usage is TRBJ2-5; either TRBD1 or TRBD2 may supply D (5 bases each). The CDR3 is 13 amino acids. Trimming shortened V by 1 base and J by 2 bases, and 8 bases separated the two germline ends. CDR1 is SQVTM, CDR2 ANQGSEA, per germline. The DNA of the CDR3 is TGCAGCGTTGAAGCGGGACCTCAAGAGACCCAGTACTTC. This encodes CSVEAGPQETQYF.

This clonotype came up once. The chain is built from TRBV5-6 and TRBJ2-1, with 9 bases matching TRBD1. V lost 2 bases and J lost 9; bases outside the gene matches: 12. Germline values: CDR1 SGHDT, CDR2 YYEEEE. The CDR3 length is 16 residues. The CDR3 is CASSFAGTGILAEQFF. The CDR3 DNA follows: TGTGCCAGCAGCTTCGCCGGGACAGGGATATTAGCTGAGCAGTTCTTC.

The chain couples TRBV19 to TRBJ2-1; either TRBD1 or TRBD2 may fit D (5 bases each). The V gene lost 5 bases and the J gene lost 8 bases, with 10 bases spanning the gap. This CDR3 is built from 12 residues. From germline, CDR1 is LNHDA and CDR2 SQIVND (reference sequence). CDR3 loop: CASSPGTYEQFF. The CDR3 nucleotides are TGTGCCAGTAGTCCCGGGACCTATGAGCAGTTCTTC.

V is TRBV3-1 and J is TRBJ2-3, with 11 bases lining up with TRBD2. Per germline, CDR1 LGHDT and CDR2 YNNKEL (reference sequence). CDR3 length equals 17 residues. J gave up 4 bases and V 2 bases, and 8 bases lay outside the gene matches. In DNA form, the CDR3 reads TGTGCCAGCAGCCAATGGGAACCGGGACTAGCGGCAGATACGCAGTATTTT. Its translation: CASSQWEPGLAADTQYF.

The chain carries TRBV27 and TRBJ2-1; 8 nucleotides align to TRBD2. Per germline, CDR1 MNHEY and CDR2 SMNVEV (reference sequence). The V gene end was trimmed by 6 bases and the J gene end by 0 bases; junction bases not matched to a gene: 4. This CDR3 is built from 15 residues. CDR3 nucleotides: TGTGCCAGCAGCCAAAGCGGGGGCTCCTACAATGAGCAGTTCTTC. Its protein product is CASSQSGGSYNEQFF.